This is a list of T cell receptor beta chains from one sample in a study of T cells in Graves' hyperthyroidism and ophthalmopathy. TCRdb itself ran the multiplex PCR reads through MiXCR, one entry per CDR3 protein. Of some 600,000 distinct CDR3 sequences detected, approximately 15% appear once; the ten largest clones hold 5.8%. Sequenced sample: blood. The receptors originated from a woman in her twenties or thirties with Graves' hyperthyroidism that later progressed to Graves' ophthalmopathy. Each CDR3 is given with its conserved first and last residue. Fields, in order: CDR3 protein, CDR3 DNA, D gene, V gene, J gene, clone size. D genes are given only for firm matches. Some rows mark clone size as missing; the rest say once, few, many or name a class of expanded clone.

CDR3: CSASEGGTETQYF
DNA: TGCAGTGCTAGCGAAGGGGGTACGGAGACCCAGTACTTC
D: .
V: TRBV20-1
J: TRBJ2-5
size: many

CDR3: CASLGVSYNEQFF
DNA: TGTGCCAGCCTCGGCGTCTCCTACAATGAGCAGTTCTTC
D: .
V: TRBV28
J: TRBJ2-1
size: many

CDR3: CASSGPQTSYPSTDTQYF
DNA: TGCGCCAGCAGTGGACCGCAGACTAGCTACCCTAGCACAGATACGCAGTATTTT
D: TRBD2
V: TRBV10-1
J: TRBJ2-3
size: many

CDR3: CAWSGLSTDTQYF
DNA: TGTGCCTGGAGCGGGCTTAGCACAGATACGCAGTATTTT
D: .
V: TRBV30
J: TRBJ2-3
size: many

CDR3: CASMYRGANYGYTF
DNA: TGTGCCAGCATGTACAGGGGGGCCAACTATGGCTACACCTTC
D: TRBD1
V: TRBV2
J: TRBJ1-2
size: .

CDR3: CASSAGGFYEQYF
DNA: TGTGCCAGCAGCGCCGGAGGGTTCTACGAGCAGTACTTC
D: .
V: TRBV6-1
J: TRBJ2-7
size: .

CDR3: CASSSLRAEETQYF
DNA: TGTGCCAGCAGCTCTTTAAGAGCGGAAGAGACCCAGTACTTC
D: .
V: TRBV2
J: TRBJ2-5
size: few

CDR3: CASSSAGLDNEKLFF
DNA: TGTGCCAGCAGCTCCGCGGGACTGGATAATGAAAAACTGTTTTTT
D: .
V: TRBV7-8
J: TRBJ1-4
size: many

CDR3: CASSYGGPQETQFF
DNA: TGTGCCAGCAGTTACGGGGGTCCCCAAGAGACCCAGTTCTTC
D: .
V: TRBV6-5
J: TRBJ2-1
size: .

CDR3: CASSLSGNEKLFF
DNA: TGTGCCAGCAGCTTGAGCGGGAATGAAAAACTGTTTTTT
D: .
V: TRBV7-9
J: TRBJ1-4
size: many

CDR3: CASSRLAGGLNEQFF
DNA: TGTGCCAGCAGTCGACTAGCGGGAGGGCTCAATGAGCAGTTCTTC
D: TRBD2
V: TRBV6-1
J: TRBJ2-1
size: many

CDR3: CASSQGPGQPQHF
DNA: TGTGCCAGCAGCCAAGGTCCGGGTCAGCCCCAGCATTTT
D: .
V: TRBV3-1
J: TRBJ1-5
size: many

CDR3: CASSPKSTGDGNQPQHF
DNA: TGTGCCAGCTCACCTAAATCGACAGGGGATGGGAATCAGCCCCAGCATTTT
D: TRBD1
V: TRBV18
J: TRBJ1-5
size: .

CDR3: CAWGASGGETQYF
DNA: TGTGCCTGGGGAGCTAGCGGAGGGGAGACCCAGTACTTC
D: TRBD2
V: TRBV30
J: TRBJ2-5
size: .

CDR3: CASSPSPGGVSTDTQYF
DNA: TGTGCCAGCAGCCCCTCCCCAGGGGGGGTTAGCACAGATACGCAGTATTTT
D: .
V: TRBV3-1
J: TRBJ2-3
size: many

CDR3: CASSLGPLRAGNEKLFF
DNA: TGTGCCAGCAGCTTAGGACCCCTCAGGGCAGGAAATGAAAAACTGTTTTTT
D: .
V: TRBV7-6
J: TRBJ1-4
size: .

CDR3: CASSIAGQINQPQHF
DNA: TGTGCCAGTAGTATAGCCGGACAGATCAATCAGCCCCAGCATTTT
D: .
V: TRBV19
J: TRBJ1-5
size: few

CDR3: CASTGGGSTQYF
DNA: TGCGCCAGCACAGGGGGAGGTAGTACCCAGTACTTC
D: .
V: TRBV10-2
J: TRBJ2-5
size: many

CDR3: CACSTVPSSTDTQYF
DNA: TGTGCCTGCTCGACGGTTCCCAGTAGCACAGATACGCAGTATTTT
D: .
V: TRBV30
J: TRBJ2-3
size: many

CDR3: CASSSRTRNVDTQYF
DNA: TGCGCCAGCAGCAGCAGGACTAGAAATGTCGATACGCAGTATTTT
D: TRBD2
V: TRBV5-1
J: TRBJ2-3
size: many

CDR3: CASSYSTGFSYGYTF
DNA: TGTGCCAGCAGTTACTCAACAGGTTTCTCCTATGGCTACACCTTC
D: .
V: TRBV6-2/TRBV6-3
J: TRBJ1-2
size: many

CDR3: CASSKKKLAGVSGELFF
DNA: TGTGCCAGTAGTAAAAAAAAACTAGCGGGAGTTTCCGGGGAGCTGTTTTTT
D: TRBD2
V: TRBV19
J: TRBJ2-2
size: few

CDR3: CASSLGFLASSYNEQFF
DNA: TGTGCCAGCAGCTTGGGTTTTCTAGCGAGCTCCTACAATGAGCAGTTCTTC
D: .
V: TRBV7-9
J: TRBJ2-1
size: .

CDR3: CASSQESAGSYNEQFF
DNA: TGTGCCAGCAGCCAAGAATCGGCAGGGTCCTACAATGAGCAGTTCTTC
D: .
V: TRBV4-2
J: TRBJ2-1
size: .

CDR3: CAEWDRGLGGYTF
DNA: TGTGCCGAGTGGGACAGGGGATTGGGTGGCTACACCTTC
D: TRBD1
V: TRBV2
J: TRBJ1-2
size: many

CDR3: CASSPLSRGEQFF
DNA: TGTGCCAGCAGCCCTTTAAGTAGGGGGGAGCAGTTCTTC
D: .
V: TRBV28
J: TRBJ2-1
size: many

CDR3: CASTGQVEKLFF
DNA: TGTGCCAGCACTGGACAGGTTGAAAAACTGTTTTTT
D: TRBD1
V: TRBV28
J: TRBJ1-4
size: many

CDR3: CASSQHRDRAKLFF
DNA: TGTGCCAGCAGCCAACACCGGGACAGGGCCAAACTGTTTTTT
D: TRBD1
V: TRBV7-8
J: TRBJ1-4
size: many

CDR3: CASSLVDRGPASGNVYEQYF
DNA: TGTGCCAGCAGCTTAGTGGACAGGGGGCCCGCTAGCGGGAACGTCTACGAGCAGTACTTC
D: TRBD1
V: TRBV7-9
J: TRBJ2-7
size: .

CDR3: CASSLTGQGQPQHF
DNA: TGTGCCAGTAGTCTTACGGGACAGGGACAGCCCCAGCATTTT
D: TRBD1
V: TRBV19
J: TRBJ1-5
size: many

CDR3: CSASQGGGEKLFF
DNA: TGCAGTGCTTCACAGGGGGGAGGTGAAAAACTGTTTTTT
D: TRBD1
V: TRBV20-1
J: TRBJ1-4
size: many

CDR3: CASSRGGYTEAFF
DNA: TGTGCCAGCAGCCGGGGGGGCTACACTGAAGCTTTCTTT
D: .
V: TRBV12-3/TRBV12-4
J: TRBJ1-1
size: few

CDR3: CASSLRGSENIQYF
DNA: TGTGCCAGCAGCTTACGGGGAAGCGAAAACATTCAGTACTTC
D: .
V: TRBV7-2
J: TRBJ2-4
size: .

CDR3: CSASDRYSYEQYF
DNA: TGCAGTGCCTCGGACCGTTACTCCTACGAGCAGTACTTC
D: .
V: TRBV20-1
J: TRBJ2-7
size: many

CDR3: CASSFQGGSYQETQYF
DNA: TGCGCCAGCAGCTTCCAAGGGGGCTCGTACCAAGAGACCCAGTACTTC
D: TRBD1
V: TRBV5-1
J: TRBJ2-5
size: .

CDR3: CASSFPGQGNEQFF
DNA: TGTGCCAGCAGCTTCCCGGGACAGGGCAATGAGCAGTTCTTC
D: TRBD1
V: TRBV13
J: TRBJ2-1
size: many

CDR3: CSARSGGTVNTEAFF
DNA: TGCAGTGCTAGATCAGGGGGGACAGTGAACACTGAAGCTTTCTTT
D: TRBD1
V: TRBV20-1
J: TRBJ1-1
size: many

CDR3: CASSFWEDTYEQYF
DNA: TGCGCCAGCTCTTTCTGGGAGGATACCTACGAGCAGTACTTC
D: .
V: TRBV5-1
J: TRBJ2-7
size: few

CDR3: CASSESAGEGYEQFF
DNA: TGTGCCAGCAGTGAATCAGCGGGAGAAGGTTACGAGCAGTTCTTC
D: TRBD2
V: TRBV6-1
J: TRBJ2-1
size: .

CDR3: CASLTQGSGANVLTF
DNA: TGTGCCAGTTTGACACAGGGGTCTGGGGCCAACGTCCTGACTTTC
D: TRBD1
V: TRBV19
J: TRBJ2-6
size: many

CDR3: CASSSYRGQDTGELFF
DNA: TGTGCCAGCAGCTCCTACAGGGGGCAGGACACCGGGGAGCTGTTTTTT
D: TRBD1
V: TRBV7-3
J: TRBJ2-2
size: many

CDR3: CAWSIIADYNEQFF
DNA: TGTGCCTGGAGTATAATAGCGGACTACAATGAGCAGTTCTTC
D: .
V: TRBV30
J: TRBJ2-1
size: many

CDR3: CASSLVGLAGYAGELFF
DNA: TGTGCCAGCAGCTTAGTGGGACTAGCGGGATATGCCGGGGAGCTGTTTTTT
D: TRBD2
V: TRBV7-2
J: TRBJ2-2
size: few

CDR3: CASSFGGFDQPQHF
DNA: TGTGCCAGCAGTTTTGGGGGGTTCGATCAGCCCCAGCATTTT
D: .
V: TRBV27
J: TRBJ1-5
size: many

CDR3: CASRSRQGGITDTQYF
DNA: TGTGCCAGCAGATCAAGACAAGGAGGGATCACAGATACGCAGTATTTT
D: .
V: TRBV7-9
J: TRBJ2-3
size: many